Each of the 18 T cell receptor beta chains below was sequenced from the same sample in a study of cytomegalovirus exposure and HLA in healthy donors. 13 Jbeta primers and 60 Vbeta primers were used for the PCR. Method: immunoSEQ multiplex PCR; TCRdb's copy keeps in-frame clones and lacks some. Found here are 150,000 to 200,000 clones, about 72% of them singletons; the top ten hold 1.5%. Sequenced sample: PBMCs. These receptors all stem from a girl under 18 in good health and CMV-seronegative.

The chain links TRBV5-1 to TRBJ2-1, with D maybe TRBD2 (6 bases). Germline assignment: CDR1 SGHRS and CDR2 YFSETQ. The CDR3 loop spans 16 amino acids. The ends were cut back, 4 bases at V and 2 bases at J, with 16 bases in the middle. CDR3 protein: CASSKGDLLPYNEQFF. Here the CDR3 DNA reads TGCGCCAGCAGCAAAGGGGACTTACTCCCCTACAATGAGCAGTTCTTC.

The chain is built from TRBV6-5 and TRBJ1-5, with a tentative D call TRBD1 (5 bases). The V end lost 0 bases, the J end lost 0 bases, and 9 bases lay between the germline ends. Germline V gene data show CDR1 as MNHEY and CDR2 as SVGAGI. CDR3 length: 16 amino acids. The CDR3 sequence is CASSYSGGYSNQPQHF. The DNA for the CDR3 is TGTGCCAGCAGTTACTCGGGGGGGTATAGCAATCAGCCCCAGCATTTT.

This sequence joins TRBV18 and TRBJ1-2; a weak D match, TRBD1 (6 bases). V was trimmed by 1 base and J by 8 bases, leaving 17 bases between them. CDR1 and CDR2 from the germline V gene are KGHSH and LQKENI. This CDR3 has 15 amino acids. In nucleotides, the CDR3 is TGTGCCAGCTCACCACGTTTGGGGGCTGAGTGGGGCTACACCTTC. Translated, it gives CASSPRLGAEWGYTF.

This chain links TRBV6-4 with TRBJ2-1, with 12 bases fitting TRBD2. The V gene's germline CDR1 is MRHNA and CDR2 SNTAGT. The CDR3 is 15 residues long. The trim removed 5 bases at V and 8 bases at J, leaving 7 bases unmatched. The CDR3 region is CASSRASGGADEQFF. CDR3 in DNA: TGTGCCAGCAGTAGGGCTAGCGGGGGGGCGGATGAGCAGTTCTTC.

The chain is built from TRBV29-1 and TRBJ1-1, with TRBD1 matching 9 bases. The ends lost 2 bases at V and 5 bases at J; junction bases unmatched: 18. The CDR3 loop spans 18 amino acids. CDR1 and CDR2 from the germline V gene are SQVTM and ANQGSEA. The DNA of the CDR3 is TGCAGCGTTGAAAGGTGGGGGGACAGGGCCTTCCCGGGGACTGAAGCTTTCTTT. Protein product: CSVERWGDRAFPGTEAFF.

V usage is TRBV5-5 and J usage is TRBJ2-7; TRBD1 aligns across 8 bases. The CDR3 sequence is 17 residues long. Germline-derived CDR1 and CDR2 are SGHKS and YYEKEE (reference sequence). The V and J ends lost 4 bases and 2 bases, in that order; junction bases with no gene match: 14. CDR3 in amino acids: CASSAPPGTGITYEQYF. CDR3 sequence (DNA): TGTGCCAGCAGCGCTCCCCCCGGGACAGGTATTACCTACGAGCAGTACTTC.

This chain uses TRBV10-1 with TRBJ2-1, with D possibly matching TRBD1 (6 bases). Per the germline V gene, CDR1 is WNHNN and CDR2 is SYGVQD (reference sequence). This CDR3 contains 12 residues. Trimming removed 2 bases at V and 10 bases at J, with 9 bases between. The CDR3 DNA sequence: TGCGCCAGCAGTGAGGGGGGCGCGGAGCAGTTCTTC. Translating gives CASSEGGAEQFF.

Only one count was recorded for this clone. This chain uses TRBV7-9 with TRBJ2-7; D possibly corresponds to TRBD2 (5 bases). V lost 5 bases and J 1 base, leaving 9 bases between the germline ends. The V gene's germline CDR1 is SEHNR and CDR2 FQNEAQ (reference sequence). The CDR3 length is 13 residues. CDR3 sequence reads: CASSPGLSYEQYF. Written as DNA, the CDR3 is TGTGCCAGCAGCCCTGGACTTTCCTACGAGCAGTACTTC.

In DNA, the CDR3 is TGTGCCAGCAGCCGCCGACTAGCAAGACAAGAGACCCAGTACTTC. It specifies CASSRRLARQETQYF. V and J are TRBV7-6 and TRBJ2-5, with TRBD2 matching 7 bases. The trim removed 5 bases at V and 2 bases at J, leaving 8 bases unmatched. This CDR3 is 15 amino acids long. Germline CDR1 reads SGHVS; CDR2 reads FNYEAQ. The whole variable domain, remainder taken from reference TRBV7-6 and TRBJ2-5, is GAGVSQSPRYKVTKRGQDVALRCDPISGHVSLYWYRQALGQGPEFLTYFNYEAQQDKSGLPNDRFSAERPEGSISTLTIQRTEQRDSAMYRCASSRRLARQETQYFGPGTRLLVL.

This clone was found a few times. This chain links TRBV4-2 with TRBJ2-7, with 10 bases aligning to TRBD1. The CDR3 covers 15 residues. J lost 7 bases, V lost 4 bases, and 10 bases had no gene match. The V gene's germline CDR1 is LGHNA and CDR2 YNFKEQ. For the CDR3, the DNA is TGTGCCAGCAGCCCCCACGCGACAGGGGGCTTTGAGCAGTACTTC. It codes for CASSPHATGGFEQYF.

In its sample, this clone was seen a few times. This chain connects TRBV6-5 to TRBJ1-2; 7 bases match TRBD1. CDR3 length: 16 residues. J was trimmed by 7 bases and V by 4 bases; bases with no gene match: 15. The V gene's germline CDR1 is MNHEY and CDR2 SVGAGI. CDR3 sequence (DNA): TGTGCCAGCAGTTTCGACCGGGACAGCGTTTTTGGTGGCTACACCTTC. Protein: CASSFDRDSVFGGYTF.

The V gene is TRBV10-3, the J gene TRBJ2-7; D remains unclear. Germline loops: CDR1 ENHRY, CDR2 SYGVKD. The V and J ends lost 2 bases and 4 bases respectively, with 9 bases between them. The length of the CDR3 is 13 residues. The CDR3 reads CAISEAAGYEQYF. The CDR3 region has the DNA TGTGCCATCAGTGAGGCCGCAGGATACGAGCAGTACTTC.

CDR3 sequence reads: CASSADRVTIQSSPLHF. CDR3 DNA sequence: TGTGCCAGCAGTGCGGACAGGGTGACTATTCAAAGTTCACCCCTCCACTTT. This chain links TRBV27 with TRBJ1-6; 8 bases are a match to TRBD1. The germline V gene has CDR1 MNHEY and CDR2 SMNVEV (reference sequence). V lost 5 bases and J lost 9; bases outside the gene matches: 15. The length of the CDR3 is 17 residues.

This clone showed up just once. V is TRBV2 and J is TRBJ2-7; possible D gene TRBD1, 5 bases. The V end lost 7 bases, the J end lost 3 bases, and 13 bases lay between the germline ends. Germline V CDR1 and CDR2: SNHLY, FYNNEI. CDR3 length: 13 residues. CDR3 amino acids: CASTEGTGYEQYF. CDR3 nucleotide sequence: TGTGCCAGCACGGAAGGAACAGGCTACGAGCAGTACTTC.

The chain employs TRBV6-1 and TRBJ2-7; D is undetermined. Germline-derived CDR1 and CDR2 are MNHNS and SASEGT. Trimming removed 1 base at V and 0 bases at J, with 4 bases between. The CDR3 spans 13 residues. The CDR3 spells CASSEVHSYEQYF. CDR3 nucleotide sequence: TGTGCCAGCAGTGAAGTACACTCCTACGAGCAGTACTTC.

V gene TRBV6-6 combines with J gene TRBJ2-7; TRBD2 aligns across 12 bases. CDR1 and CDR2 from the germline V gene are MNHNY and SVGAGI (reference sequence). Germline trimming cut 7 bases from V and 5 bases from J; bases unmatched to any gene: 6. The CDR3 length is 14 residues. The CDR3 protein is CASTVTSGGNEQYF. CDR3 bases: TGTGCCAGCACCGTGACTAGCGGGGGAAACGAGCAGTACTTC.

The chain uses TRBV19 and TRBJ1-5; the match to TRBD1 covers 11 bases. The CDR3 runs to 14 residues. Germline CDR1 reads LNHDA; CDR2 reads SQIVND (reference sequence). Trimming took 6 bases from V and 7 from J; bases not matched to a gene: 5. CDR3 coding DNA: TGTGCCAGTAGCGGACAGGGGGCCGGACAGCCCCAGCATTTT. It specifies CASSGQGAGQPQHF.

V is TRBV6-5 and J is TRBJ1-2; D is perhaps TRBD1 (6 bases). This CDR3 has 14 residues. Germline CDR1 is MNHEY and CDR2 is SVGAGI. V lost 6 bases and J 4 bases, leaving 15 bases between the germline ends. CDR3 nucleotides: TGTGCCAGCAGCTCCGGGACAAAGGGCTATGGCTACACCTTC. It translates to CASSSGTKGYGYTF.